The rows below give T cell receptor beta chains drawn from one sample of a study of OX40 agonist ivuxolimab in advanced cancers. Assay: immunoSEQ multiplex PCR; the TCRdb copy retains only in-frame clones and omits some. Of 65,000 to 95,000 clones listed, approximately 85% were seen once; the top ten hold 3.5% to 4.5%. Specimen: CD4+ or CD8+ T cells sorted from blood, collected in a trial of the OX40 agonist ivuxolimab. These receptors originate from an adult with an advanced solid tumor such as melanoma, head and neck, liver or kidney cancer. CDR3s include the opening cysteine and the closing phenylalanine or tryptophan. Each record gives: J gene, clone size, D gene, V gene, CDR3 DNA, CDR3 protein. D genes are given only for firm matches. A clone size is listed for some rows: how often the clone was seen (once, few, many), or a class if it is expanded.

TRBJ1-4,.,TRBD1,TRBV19,TGTGCCAGTAGCACCGGGACAGGGGCTTGGGGTAATGAAAAACTGTTTTTT,CASSTGTGAWGNEKLFF
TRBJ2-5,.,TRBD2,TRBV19,TGTGCCAGCGCCGTGGGAGGGCCTTCAGAGACCCAGTACTTC,CASAVGGPSETQYF
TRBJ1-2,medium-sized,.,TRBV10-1,TGCGCCAGCAGGGGGCGCGGGAACTATGGCTACACCTTC,CASRGRGNYGYTF
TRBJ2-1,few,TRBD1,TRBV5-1,TGCGCCAGCACGCCCACCCCAGGGGGAGAGTGGTACAATGAGCAGTTCTTC,CASTPTPGGEWYNEQFF
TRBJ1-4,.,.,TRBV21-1,TGTGCCAGCGTGACAGGGGAGGTTGAAAAACTGTTTTTT,CASVTGEVEKLFF
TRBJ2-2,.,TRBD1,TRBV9,TGTGCCAGCAGCGTGACAGGGGACTGGCAGAACACCGGGGAGCTGTTTTTT,CASSVTGDWQNTGELFF
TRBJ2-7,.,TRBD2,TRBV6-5,TGTGCCAGCAAACTAGCGCCAACTGACTACGAGCAGTACTTC,CASKLAPTDYEQYF
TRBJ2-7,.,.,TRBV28,TGTGCCAGCAGTTCCCCAGGAGCGTTCGCCGAGCAGTACTTC,CASSSPGAFAEQYF
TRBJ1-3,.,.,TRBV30,TGTGCCTGGAGCCCCGGGACATTTGGAAACACCATATATTTT,CAWSPGTFGNTIYF
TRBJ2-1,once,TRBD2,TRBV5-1,TGCGCCAGCAGCTTGGAGGGACTAGCGGGGATCAATGAGCAGTTCTTC,CASSLEGLAGINEQFF
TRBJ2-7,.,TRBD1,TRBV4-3,TGCGCCAGCAGCCAAGGTGGACAGGGGTACTACGAGCAGTACTTC,CASSQGGQGYYEQYF
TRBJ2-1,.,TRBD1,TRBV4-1,TGCGCCAGCAGCCAAGGCGACAGGGGCGATGAGCAGTTCTTC,CASSQGDRGDEQFF
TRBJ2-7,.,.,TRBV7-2,TGTGCCAGCAGCTTAGCTCACTTCGACGAGCAGTACTTC,CASSLAHFDEQYF
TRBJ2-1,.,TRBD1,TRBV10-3,TGTGCCACCACCGGGACAGGCTCCTACAATGAGCAGTTCTTC,CATTGTGSYNEQFF
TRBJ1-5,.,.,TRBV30,TGTGCCTGGAGTGGGAGAGGAGGCGGCAATCAGCCCCAGCATTTT,CAWSGRGGGNQPQHF
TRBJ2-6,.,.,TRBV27,TGTGCCAGCAGTTTATCTTCTGGGGCCAACGTCCTGACTTTC,CASSLSSGANVLTF
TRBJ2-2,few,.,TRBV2,TGTGCCAGCAGGAGGGACATTAACACCGGGGAGCTGTTTTTT,CASRRDINTGELFF
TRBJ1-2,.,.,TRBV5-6,TGTGCCAGCAGCTCTGACGAGAACTATGGCTACACCTTC,CASSSDENYGYTF
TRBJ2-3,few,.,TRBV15,TGTGCCACCAGCAGAGATCTCGAGGCTAAAGCCACAGATACGCAGTATTTT,CATSRDLEAKATDTQYF
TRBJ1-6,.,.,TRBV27,TGTGCCAGCAGCCTTATAGGACCTGGAACCCTCCACTTT,CASSLIGPGTLHF
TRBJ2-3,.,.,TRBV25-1,TGTGCCAGCAGGGAGTGGGGGGACACAGATACGCAGTATTTT,CASREWGDTDTQYF
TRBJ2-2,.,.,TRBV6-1,TGTGCCAGCAGTGAAAGGCCGAGCACCGGGGAGCTGTTTTTT,CASSERPSTGELFF
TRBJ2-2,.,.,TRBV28,TGTGCCAGCAGCTACGGACAGGGGGAGCTGTTTTTT,CASSYGQGELFF
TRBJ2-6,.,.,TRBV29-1,TGCAGCGTTGAGGACAGCGACGGCTCTGGGGCCAACGTCCTGACTTTC,CSVEDSDGSGANVLTF
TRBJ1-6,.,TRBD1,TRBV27,TGTGCCAGCAGTTTTCTGACAGGGACACTCCACTTT,CASSFLTGTLHF
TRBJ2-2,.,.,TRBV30,TGTGCCCTCGAGGGGATAACCGGGGAGCTGTTTTTT,CALEGITGELFF
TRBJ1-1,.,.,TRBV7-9,TGTGCCAGCAGCCGGTGGGGGGCCGAAGCTTTCTTT,CASSRWGAEAFF
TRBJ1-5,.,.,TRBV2,TGTGCCAGCAGTGAAGCCGGGCAGGTCAATCAGCCCCAGCATTTT,CASSEAGQVNQPQHF
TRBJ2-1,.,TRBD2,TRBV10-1,TGCGCCAGCAGTGATTTAGCGGGAGGGCCCGGCAATGAGCAGTTCTTC,CASSDLAGGPGNEQFF
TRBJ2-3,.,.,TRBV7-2,TGTGCCAGCAGCTTATGGGCGGGGAGCACAGATACGCAGTATTTT,CASSLWAGSTDTQYF
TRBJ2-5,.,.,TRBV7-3,TGTGCCAGCAGCTCAGACCTGTCGGAGACCCAGTACTTC,CASSSDLSETQYF
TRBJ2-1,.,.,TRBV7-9,TGTGCCAGCAGCTTTACTGGGCACAATGAGCAGTTCTTC,CASSFTGHNEQFF
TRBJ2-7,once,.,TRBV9,TGTGCCAGCAGCGCGCCGGACAGAGTCTACGAGCAGTACTTC,CASSAPDRVYEQYF
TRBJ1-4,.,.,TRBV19,TGTGCCAGTAGTATAGGTCTCGGGAGGCGGCAGTATGGGTTGACTAATGAAAAACTGTTTTTT,CASSIGLGRRQYGLTNEKLFF
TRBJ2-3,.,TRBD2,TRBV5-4,TGTGCCAGTCAGCCCAGGACTAGCGGGGTCACAGATACGCAGTATTTT,CASQPRTSGVTDTQYF
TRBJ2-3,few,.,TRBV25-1,TGTGCCAGCAAGGCGCCTCATGGTACGCAGTATTTT,CASKAPHGTQYF
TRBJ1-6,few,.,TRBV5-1,TGCGCCAGCAGGGATGGACAGTCCCAACCTTCACCCCTCCACTTT,CASRDGQSQPSPLHF
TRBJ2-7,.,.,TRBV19,TGTGCCAGTAGTTACCGGGGTGACCTTTACGAGCAGTGCTTC,CASSYRGDLYEQCF
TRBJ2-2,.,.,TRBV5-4,TGTGCCAGCAGCTTGGGAGGGAACACCGGGGAGCTGTTTTTT,CASSLGGNTGELFF
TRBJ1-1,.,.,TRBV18,TGTGCCAGCTCACCGATTCTGACAGGCATGAACACTGAAGCTTTCTTT,CASSPILTGMNTEAFF
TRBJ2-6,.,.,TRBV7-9,TGTGCCAGCAGCTTCGGGCAGACCTCTGGGGCCAACGTCCTGACTTTC,CASSFGQTSGANVLTF